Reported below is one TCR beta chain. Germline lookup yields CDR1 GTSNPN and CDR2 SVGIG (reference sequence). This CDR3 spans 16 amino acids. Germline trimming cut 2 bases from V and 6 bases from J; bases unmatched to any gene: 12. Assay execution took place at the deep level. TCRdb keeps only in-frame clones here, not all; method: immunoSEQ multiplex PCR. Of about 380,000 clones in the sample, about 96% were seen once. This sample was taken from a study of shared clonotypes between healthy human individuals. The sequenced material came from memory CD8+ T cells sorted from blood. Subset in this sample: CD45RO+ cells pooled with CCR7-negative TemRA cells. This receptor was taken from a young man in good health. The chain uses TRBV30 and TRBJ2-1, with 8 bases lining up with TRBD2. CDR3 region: CAWSLSGTRLGNEQFF. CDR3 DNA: TGTGCCTGGAGTTTATCCGGGACTAGGTTGGGCAATGAGCAGTTCTTC.